This entry lists 25 T cell receptor beta chains sequenced from one sample in a study of graft-versus-host responses after intestinal transplantation. TCRdb keeps only in-frame clones here, not all; method: immunoSEQ multiplex PCR. The repertoire has 2,300 or so clones, roughly 28% of them found once; the top ten carry about 5.2%. This material consisted of alloreactive CD4+ T cells from a mixed lymphocyte reaction culture, taken before transplantation. Noted subset: CFSE-low proliferating T cells sorted from approximately 6-day pre-transplant mixed lymphocyte reaction (GvH or HvG direction). The origin of the receptors is a human patient who was an organ donor for intestinal transplantation.

A few counts support this clone. This rearrangement joins TRBV28 to TRBJ1-5, with D maybe TRBD1 (5 bases). In germline, CDR1 is MDHEN, CDR2 SYDVKM. This CDR3 comprises 12 residues. Trimming left V 5 bases short and J 6 bases short, with 8 bases between. CDR3 DNA sequence: TGTGCCAGCAGTCTTACAGGTCAGCCCCAGCATTTT. Amino acids: CASSLTGQPQHF.

The table lists this clone with a few counts. The chain carries TRBV19 and TRBJ1-5; 7 bases are a match to TRBD1. From germline, CDR1 is LNHDA and CDR2 SQIVND (reference sequence). The CDR3 runs to 15 residues. J lost 4 bases, V lost 3 bases, and 6 bases had no gene match. Here the CDR3 reads CASSIRTGANQPQHF. CDR3 in DNA: TGTGCCAGTAGTATCCGAACAGGGGCGAATCAGCCCCAGCATTTT.

In its sample, this clone ranks as medium-sized. The chain is built from TRBV6-1 and TRBJ1-4; maybe TRBD1 (5 bases). This CDR3 region has 16 residues. The V end lost 4 bases, the J end lost 4 bases, and 16 bases lay between the germline ends. In germline, CDR1 is MNHNS, CDR2 SASEGT. The CDR3 DNA is TGTGCCAGCAGTGCTCAGCCTGGGCAGGGTAATGAAAAACTGTTTTTT. Translating it yields CASSAQPGQGNEKLFF.

The chain combines TRBV27 with TRBJ2-1, with 8 bases identical to TRBD2. The CDR3 extends over 17 amino acids. CDR1 and CDR2 from the germline V gene are MNHEY and SMNVEV (reference sequence). Germline trimming cut 4 bases from V and 0 bases from J; bases unmatched to any gene: 8. The CDR3 spells CASSSPGLVVSYNEQFF. The CDR3 DNA reads as TGTGCCAGCAGTTCCCCGGGACTAGTGGTCTCCTACAATGAGCAGTTCTTC.

This chain joins TRBV6-1 and TRBJ1-5; D is uncertain. The V end was cut by 4 bases, the J end by 6 bases, with 10 bases between. This CDR3 spans 13 amino acids. The germline CDR1 and CDR2 sequences are MNHNS and SASEGT. The CDR3 DNA is TGTGCCAGCAGTGTTCTGGGCGTTCAGCCCCAGCATTTT. This codes for CASSVLGVQPQHF.

Only a few counts were recorded for this clone. One junction end disagrees with the germline gene, perhaps due to a read error. The chain has TRBV6-5 and TRBJ1-1, with D tentatively TRBD1 (6 bases). Germline V gene data show CDR1 as MNHEY and CDR2 as SVGAGI. This CDR3 has 13 amino acids. CDR3 DNA sequence: TGTGCCAGCAGTGAAGGGGGGGCCTTTCCACGTCCTTTT. Protein product: CASSEGGAFPRPF.

This clone qualifies as medium-sized. The gene calls are TRBV18 and TRBJ1-2, with TRBD1 as a possible D gene (5 bases). The germline V gene has CDR1 KGHSH and CDR2 LQKENI. The CDR3 sequence is 14 residues long. V was pared by 3 bases and J by 8 bases, with 16 bases between. The DNA of the CDR3 is TGTGCCAGCTCACCCTGGATCAGGGAAGGCGGCTACACCTTC. Its protein is CASSPWIREGGYTF.

This clone was counted between two and nine times. The chain joins TRBV6-1 to TRBJ2-1, with 10 nucleotides matching TRBD2. The germline gives CDR1 MNHNS, CDR2 SASEGT. V lost 7 bases, J lost 8 bases, and 11 bases stayed unmatched. The CDR3 loop spans 15 amino acids. The CDR3 sequence: CASMWSAGGPYEQFF. The CDR3 nucleotides are TGTGCCAGCATGTGGTCAGCGGGAGGGCCCTATGAGCAGTTCTTC.

This clone was recorded a few times. The chain joins TRBV6-5 to TRBJ2-3, with 8 bases aligning to TRBD2. The CDR3 contains 14 residues. Germline V CDR1 and CDR2: MNHEY, SVGAGI. Trimming at V came to 6 bases and at J to 4 bases, leaving 6 bases not matched to a gene. The CDR3 DNA reads as TGTGCCAGCAGCTTGACAGCGGGAGCAGATACGCAGTATTTT. This sequence encodes CASSLTAGADTQYF.

This clone appeared a few times. CDR3 protein: CASRSRQVDPQPQHF. Here the CDR3 DNA reads TGTGCCAGCAGATCCCGACAGGTCGATCCACAGCCCCAGCATTTT. V gene TRBV6-5 combines with J gene TRBJ1-5, with a possible D match to TRBD1 (6 bases). This CDR3 comprises 15 residues. Trimming removed 6 bases from V and 7 bases from J, with 19 bases in between. Germline lookup yields CDR1 MNHEY and CDR2 SVGAGI.

This clone was observed a single time. This chain links TRBV30 with TRBJ2-1; D remains ambiguous. The ends were cut back, 6 bases at V and 0 bases at J, with 3 bases in the middle. Per germline, CDR1 GTSNPN and CDR2 SVGIG (reference sequence). The CDR3 extends over 11 amino acids. CDR3 region: CACYSYNEQFF. As DNA, the CDR3 is TGTGCCTGTTACTCCTACAATGAGCAGTTCTTC.

The chain combines TRBV9 with TRBJ2-3; TRBD2 aligns across 16 bases. Germline V CDR1 and CDR2: SGDLS, YYNGEE. This CDR3 region has 17 residues. The V gene end was trimmed by 2 bases and the J gene end by 4 bases; junction bases not matched to a gene: 4. CDR3 residues: CASSVGTSGRGADTQYF. CDR3 nucleotides: TGTGCCAGCAGCGTCGGGACTAGCGGGAGGGGGGCAGATACGCAGTATTTT.

This clone is medium-sized. The chain couples TRBV13 to TRBJ2-1; D is ambiguous. Germline assignment: CDR1 PRHDT and CDR2 FYEKMQ (reference sequence). The V and J ends lost 6 bases and 0 bases respectively, with 18 bases between them. The CDR3 is 17 residues long. The CDR3 sequence is CASRESGSPSSYNEQFF. The CDR3 coding sequence is TGTGCCAGCAGGGAGAGTGGCAGTCCGAGCTCCTACAATGAGCAGTTCTTC.

The rearrangement joins TRBV4-3 to TRBJ2-7; D unresolved. The V gene's germline CDR1 is LGHNA and CDR2 YSLEER. Deletions cut 4 bases from V and 1 base from J, with 11 bases between. The CDR3 is 14 amino acids. Here the CDR3 DNA reads TGCGCCAGCAGCCCCTTTCTAGGTTCCTACGAGCAGTACTTC. Protein product: CASSPFLGSYEQYF.

Relative to its sample, this clone is medium-sized. This CDR3 is CASSLRTPNTGELFF. CDR3 DNA sequence: TGTGCCAGCAGTTTAAGGACACCAAACACCGGGGAGCTGTTTTTT. J is TRBJ2-2 and V is TRBV28; a possible D gene is TRBD1 (5 bases). Deletions cut 2 bases from V and 2 bases from J, with 9 bases between. The CDR3 extends over 15 amino acids. Looked up from germline, CDR1 is MDHEN and CDR2 is SYDVKM.

By share, this clone counts as large (0.1 to 1%). V gene TRBV5-3 combines with J gene TRBJ1-4; 10 bases map to TRBD1. TRBV5-3 is given ORF status, its function remaining uncertain. The CDR3 totals 19 residues. V lost 4 bases, J lost 7 bases, and 19 bases stayed unmatched. CDR3 protein: CARSPPDRGRAVRSEKLFF. The DNA for the CDR3 is TGTGCCAGAAGCCCGCCCGACAGGGGGCGGGCGGTAAGGAGTGAAAAACTGTTTTTT.

For this clone: A read error may account for a junction end that differs from germline. This sequence joins TRBV6-4 and TRBJ2-3, with D possibly being TRBD2 (6 bases). There are 13 residues in the CDR3. Germline CDR1 and CDR2: MRHNA and SNTAGT. CDR3 loop: CARRREPQDTQYF. DNA of the CDR3: TGTGCCCGCAGACGGGAGCCGCAGGATACGCAGTATTTT.

The CDR3, as DNA: TGTGCCAGCAGCGTAGTAGGAGAACCCCCCTACAATGAGCAGTTCTTC. It encodes CASSVVGEPPYNEQFF. This chain joins TRBV9 and TRBJ2-1, with no clear D. The V and J ends lost 0 bases and 2 bases respectively, with 12 bases between them. Germline V lookup: CDR1 SGDLS, CDR2 YYNGEE. This CDR3 comprises 16 residues.

In this sample, this clone turned up a few times. The DNA of the CDR3 is TGTGCCAGCAGCTTAGTTGGCGAAGCTTTCTTT. Its protein product is CASSLVGEAFF. The chain is built from TRBV11-2 and TRBJ1-1; D unresolved. Germline V lookup: CDR1 SGHAT, CDR2 FQNNGV. The CDR3 is 11 amino acids. V dropped 1 base and J dropped 8 bases, with 5 bases sitting between them.

This clone came up a few times. The CDR3 protein is CAWRAGGPREQFF. DNA of the CDR3: TGTGCCTGGAGAGCGGGAGGGCCGCGTGAGCAGTTCTTC. The V call is TRBV30, the J call TRBJ2-1; TRBD2 aligns across 10 bases. The CDR3 has 13 residues. CDR1 is GTSNPN and CDR2 is SVGIG in the germline V gene (reference sequence). The V gene end was trimmed by 3 bases and the J gene end by 9 bases; junction bases not matched to a gene: 5. Together with reference TRBV30 and TRBJ2-1, the CDR3 gives the full variable domain: SQTIHQWPATLVQPVGSPLSLECTVEGTSNPNLYWYRQAAGRGLQLLFYSVGIGQISSEVPQNLSASRPQDRQFILSSKKLLLSDSGFYLCAWRAGGPREQFFGPGTRLTVL.

V is TRBV19 and J is TRBJ2-5; 7 bases line up with TRBD2. The V gene end was trimmed by 5 bases and the J gene end by 2 bases; junction bases not matched to a gene: 11. The germline CDR1 and CDR2 sequences are LNHDA and SQIVND (reference sequence). The CDR3 totals 16 residues. CDR3 in amino acids: CASSFTPSAGQETQYF. The CDR3 coding sequence is TGTGCCAGTAGTTTTACACCCTCAGCGGGGCAAGAGACCCAGTACTTC. The variable domain in full, completed from reference TRBV19 and TRBJ2-5, reads DGGITQSPKYLFRKEGQNVTLSCEQNLNHDAMYWYRQDPGQGLRLIYYSQIVNDFQKGDIAEGYSVSREKKESFPLTVTSAQKNPTAFYLCASSFTPSAGQETQYFGPGTRLLVL.

As to this clone: With only one base between it and a far larger clone, this is likely a read error. The V call is TRBV15, the J call TRBJ2-3, with D possibly being TRBD2 (6 bases). The V end lost 5 bases, the J end lost 9 bases, and 18 bases lay between the germline ends. Per germline, CDR1 LNHNV and CDR2 YYDKDF (reference sequence). This CDR3 is 14 amino acids long. In DNA, the CDR3 is TGTGCCACCAGCTCCGTGTCGGGAGACGCCACGCAGTATTTT. Translation gives CATSSVSGDATQYF.

In its sample, this clone is medium-sized (0.01 to 0.1%). The chain carries TRBV5-1 and TRBJ2-2; 7 bases map to TRBD2. The CDR3 loop spans 16 amino acids. Trimming at V came to 2 bases and at J to 0 bases, leaving 4 bases not matched to a gene. The V gene's germline CDR1 is SGHRS and CDR2 YFSETQ. This chain's CDR3 is CASSLIAGSNTGELFF. As DNA, the CDR3 is TGCGCCAGCAGCTTAATAGCGGGCTCGAACACCGGGGAGCTGTTTTTT.

This clone is judged medium-sized. The V and J genes are TRBV5-1 and TRBJ2-2; 8 bases fit TRBD1. The CDR3 is 15 residues long. Germline V gene data show CDR1 as SGHRS and CDR2 as YFSETQ. Trimming at V came to 4 bases and at J to 4 bases, leaving 6 bases not matched to a gene. CDR3 sequence reads: CASSRMTGATGELFF. CDR3 DNA sequence: TGCGCCAGCAGCCGTATGACAGGGGCCACCGGGGAGCTGTTTTTT.

The genes are TRBV5-1 and TRBJ1-2; the D gene is possibly TRBD1 (5 bases). Trimming shortened V by 1 base and J by 4 bases, and 17 bases separated the two germline ends. This CDR3 spans 16 amino acids. The germline V gene has CDR1 SGHRS and CDR2 YFSETQ. CDR3 residues: CASSLIAAGPPYGYTF. The CDR3 DNA sequence: TGCGCCAGCAGCTTGATAGCGGCAGGGCCGCCCTATGGCTACACCTTC. Full variable domain (rest looked up from reference TRBV5-1 and TRBJ1-2): KAGVTQTPRYLIKTRGQQVTLSCSPISGHRSVSWYQQTPGQGLQFLFEYFSETQRNKGNFPGRFSGRQFSNSRSEMNVSTLELGDSALYLCASSLIAAGPPYGYTFGSGTRLTVV.